This T cell receptor beta chain derives from a study of blood T cell repertoires in COVID-19. This clone occurred once. Generated by immunoSEQ multiplex PCR, the TCRdb table keeps only in-frame clones and is missing some. The profile shows around 240,000 clones, approximately 83% of them singletons. Germline V gene sequence: CDR1 GTSNPN, CDR2 SVGIG (reference sequence). This CDR3 has 13 residues. V lost 4 bases and J 8 bases, leaving 15 bases between the germline ends. What was sequenced was peripheral blood. The sequence was collected from a woman aged 45-60 years with acute or convalescent COVID-19. The rearrangement joins TRBV30 to TRBJ1-5; no clear D. The CDR3 bases are TGTGCCTGGACGCGAAATGCGGGTGAGCCCCAGCATTTT. It codes for CAWTRNAGEPQHF.